Presented here are 15 T cell receptor beta chains from one specimen sequenced in a study of blood T cell repertoires in COVID-19. TCRdb's table, derived via immunoSEQ multiplex PCR, lists solely in-frame clones and lacks some. Here the sample spans about 150,000 clones, around 86% being singletons. The sequencing input was peripheral blood. The receptors were sampled from a man between 65 and 80 years old with acute or convalescent COVID-19.

J is TRBJ1-2 and V is TRBV28; 9 bases agree with TRBD1. Per the germline V gene, CDR1 is MDHEN and CDR2 is SYDVKM. The length of the CDR3 is 16 residues. The V segment lost 4 bases and the J segment 8 bases; nucleotides outside the gene matches: 14. CDR3 in amino acids: CASSYAGTGRLGGYTF. The CDR3, as DNA: TGTGCCAGCAGTTATGCCGGGACAGGGAGGCTGGGCGGCTACACCTTC.

V is TRBV19 and J is TRBJ1-5, with TRBD1 matching 8 bases. Per the germline V gene, CDR1 is LNHDA and CDR2 is SQIVND (reference sequence). V shed 2 bases, J shed 6 bases, and the junction held 9 bases outside the gene matches. The CDR3 runs to 16 residues. Here the CDR3 DNA reads TGTGCCAGTAGTATACCGGGCCAGGGGGCTCGTCAGCCCCAGCATTTT. This translates into CASSIPGQGARQPQHF.

V gene TRBV4-1 combines with J gene TRBJ2-1; D might be TRBD2 (5 bases). The CDR3 has 13 residues. Germline lookup yields CDR1 MGHRA and CDR2 YSYEKL. V gave up 3 bases and J gave up 7 bases, with 10 bases separating them. CDR3 DNA: TGCGCCAGCAGCCACGGAGGTGGTAATGAGCAGTTCTTC. Its protein product is CASSHGGGNEQFF.

On this clone: Other DNA sequences from this sample encode an identical CDR3 as well. V gene TRBV7-3 combines with J gene TRBJ2-1; 14 nucleotides match TRBD2. V was pared by 5 bases and J by 10 bases, with 7 bases of the junction left unmatched. This CDR3 has 15 residues. Germline V gives CDR1 SGHTA, CDR2 FQGTGA. The CDR3 nucleotides are TGTGCCAGCAGCCCGGGACTAGCGGGAGTAGGCGAGCAGTTCTTC. This translates into CASSPGLAGVGEQFF.

This clone showed up just once. The J gene is TRBJ2-1, the V gene TRBV11-3; weak D call: TRBD1 (5 bases). Trimming left V 0 bases short and J 10 bases short, with 10 bases between. The CDR3 contains 13 residues. Per the germline V gene, CDR1 is SGHNT and CDR2 is YENEEA. The CDR3 coding sequence is TGTGCCAGCAGCTTAGAGTGGGGCCGAGAGCAGTTCTTC. This encodes CASSLEWGREQFF. The full variable domain, completed using reference TRBV11-3 and TRBJ2-1, is EAGVVQSPRYKIIEKKQPVAFWCNPISGHNTLYWYLQNLGQGPELLIRYENEEAVDDSQLPKDRFSAERLKGVDSTLKIQPAELGDSAVYLCASSLEWGREQFFGPGTRLTVL.

This rearrangement joins TRBV7-8 to TRBJ2-5; 13 bases fit TRBD2. The germline gives CDR1 SGHVS, CDR2 FQNEAQ. The CDR3 spans 19 residues. V lost 5 bases, J lost 1 base, and 13 bases stayed unmatched. Here the CDR3 reads CASSPGLAGVHGAQETQYF. CDR3 DNA sequence: TGTGCCAGCAGCCCCGGACTAGCGGGAGTACACGGGGCCCAAGAGACCCAGTACTTC.

The chain recombines TRBV3-1 (or the pseudogene TRBV3-2) with TRBJ1-2; 9 bases fit TRBD1. The germline V gene encodes CDR1 LGHDT and CDR2 YNNKEL (reference sequence). V lost 4 bases to trimming and J lost 4 bases; unmatched junction nucleotides: 7. The CDR3 is 15 amino acids. This CDR3 reads CASSLGQGSGYGYTF. The CDR3 region has the DNA TGTGCCAGCAGCCTGGGACAGGGCTCTGGCTATGGCTACACCTTC.

V and J are TRBV3-1 (or the pseudogene TRBV3-2) and TRBJ2-7; 15 bases map to TRBD2. The CDR3 is 17 residues long. Trimming cost V 4 bases and J 5 bases; bases outside gene matches: 9. The germline CDR1 and CDR2 sequences are LGHDT and YNNKEL (reference sequence). As DNA, the CDR3 is TGTGCCAGCAGCCGGAGGACTAGCGGGAGGGCCACCCACGAGCAGTACTTC. It encodes CASSRRTSGRATHEQYF.

The chain joins TRBV5-1 to TRBJ2-7; no firm D call. The CDR3 sequence is 12 residues long. Germline V gives CDR1 SGHRS, CDR2 YFSETQ. Trimming took off 0 bases at V and 5 bases at J, with 6 bases between the two ends. CDR3 in amino acids: CASSLGRNEQYF. Here the CDR3 DNA reads TGCGCCAGCAGCTTGGGGCGGAACGAGCAGTACTTC.

CDR3 sequence reads: CASSQAGVVADTQYF. CDR3 nucleotide sequence: TGCGCCAGCAGCCAAGCGGGGGTAGTCGCAGATACGCAGTATTTT. This chain uses TRBV4-3 with TRBJ2-3, with a tentative D call TRBD2 (6 bases). Trimming removed 1 base at V and 4 bases at J, with 12 bases between. The germline V gene has CDR1 LGHNA and CDR2 YSLEER. The CDR3 is 15 residues long.

The rearrangement links TRBV27 to TRBJ2-7; D may be TRBD1 (6 bases). Trimming shortened V by 6 bases and J by 1 base, and 13 bases separated the two germline ends. Per the germline V gene, CDR1 is MNHEY and CDR2 is SMNVEV (reference sequence). This CDR3 is built from 14 residues. The CDR3 sequence: CASRKQGSSYEQYF. The CDR3 coding sequence is TGTGCCAGCAGAAAACAGGGATCTTCCTACGAGCAGTACTTC.

The V and J genes are TRBV5-6 and TRBJ2-3, with TRBD1 matching 11 bases. With V trimmed by 3 bases and J by 6 bases, 0 bases remained unmatched. The CDR3 loop spans 13 amino acids. The germline V gene has CDR1 SGHDT and CDR2 YYEEEE. The CDR3 region is CASSWDRGDTQYF. CDR3 sequence (DNA): TGTGCCAGCAGCTGGGACAGGGGGGATACGCAGTATTTT. Supplemented by reference TRBV5-6 and TRBJ2-3, the full variable domain reads DAGVTQSPTHLIKTRGQQVTLRCSPKSGHDTVSWYQQALGQGPQFIFQYYEEEERQRGNFPDRFSGHQFPNYSSELNVNALLLGDSALYLCASSWDRGDTQYFGPGTRLTVL.

J is TRBJ2-5 and V is TRBV5-1, with 8 bases lining up with TRBD2. This CDR3 is built from 15 residues. V was clipped by 3 bases and J by 3 bases; unmatched bases: 7. Germline CDR1 reads SGHRS; CDR2 reads YFSETQ. This chain's CDR3 is CASSYSQLAEETQYF. The CDR3 nucleotides are TGCGCCAGCAGCTACTCCCAACTAGCGGAAGAGACCCAGTACTTC.

This clone was detected only once. V is TRBV6-5 and J is TRBJ2-1, with 10 positions matching TRBD2. Germline CDR1 is MNHEY and CDR2 is SVGAGI. The J segment lost 3 bases and the V segment lost 8 bases, leaving 1 base of the junction unmatched. The CDR3 covers 13 residues. The CDR3 here is CASLAGGYNEQFF. The CDR3 region has the DNA TGTGCCAGCTTAGCGGGAGGCTACAATGAGCAGTTCTTC.

V is TRBV5-6 and J is TRBJ2-7; D call uncertain. Trimming removed 4 bases from V and 5 bases from J, with 10 bases in between. The CDR3 has 12 amino acids. Germline assignment: CDR1 SGHDT and CDR2 YYEEEE. CDR3 sequence (DNA): TGTGCCAGCAGCGGTCTATTGAACGAGCAGTACTTC. Amino acids: CASSGLLNEQYF.